This record concerns one TCR beta chain sequence. Its specificity is unknown. This sample includes further DNA sequences coding for the same CDR3. This sample is drawn from a study of shared clonotypes between healthy human individuals. This CDR3 has 12 residues. Germline-derived CDR1 and CDR2 are KGHSH and LQKENI. General study findings and limits: With four donors compared, 4% to 5.5% of naive CD4 clonotypes were shared.

Genomic DNA (from each subset) was split evenly across several immunoSEQ plates. Source study methods: Without quality scores, immunoSEQ junctional reads could not be filtered like full-length reads. Clones were read by immunoSEQ multiplex PCR, and TCRdb kept only the in-frame ones, dropping some. The V and J calls and clone size are taken from that table; D and trimming were inferred from the DNA. The sample has about 2.4 million clones; approximately 94% are singletons. This TCR came from a man aged 18 to 29 in good health. Some clones in this sample may be carry-over from other donors' samples. The specimen was naive CD4+ T cells from PBMCs. Subset meaning: CD45RA+ positively selected. The chain carries TRBV18 and TRBJ2-5; no clear D gene. The closer fit of TRBJ2-7 to the DNA end suggests the J call may be wrong. The CDR3 DNA reads TGTGCCAGCTCACCAAGCTCCTACGAGCAGTACTTC. It is translated as CASSPSSYEQYF.